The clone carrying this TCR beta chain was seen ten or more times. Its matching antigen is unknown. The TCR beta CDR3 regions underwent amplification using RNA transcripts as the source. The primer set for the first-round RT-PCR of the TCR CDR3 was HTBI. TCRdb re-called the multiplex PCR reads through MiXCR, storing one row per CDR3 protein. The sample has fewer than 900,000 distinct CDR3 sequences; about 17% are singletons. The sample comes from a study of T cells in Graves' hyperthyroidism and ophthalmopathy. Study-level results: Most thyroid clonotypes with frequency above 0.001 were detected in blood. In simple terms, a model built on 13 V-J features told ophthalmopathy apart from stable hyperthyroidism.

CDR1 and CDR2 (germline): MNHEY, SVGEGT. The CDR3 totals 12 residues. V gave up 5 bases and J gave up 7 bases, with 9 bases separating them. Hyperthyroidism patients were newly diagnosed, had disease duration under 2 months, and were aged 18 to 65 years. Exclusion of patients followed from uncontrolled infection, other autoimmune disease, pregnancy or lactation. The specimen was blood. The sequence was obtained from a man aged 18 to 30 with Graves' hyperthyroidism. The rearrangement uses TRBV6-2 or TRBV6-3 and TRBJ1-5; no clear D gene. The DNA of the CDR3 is TGTGCCAGCAGTCCCCGAGCCCAGCCCCAGCATTTT. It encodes CASSPRAQPQHF.